This record concerns one TCR beta chain sequence. Antigen unknown. These data belong to a study of Tregs in tolerant kidney transplant recipients. Study findings and constraints: Biological reproducibility was not directly addressed, but technical replication error appeared minimal. The small number of patients limits these findings pending further validation. The most relevant donor-specific Treg TCRbeta repertoire apparently came from expansion with activated donor B cells.

The assay was immunoSEQ multiplex PCR, and TCRdb's table has in-frame clones only and misses some. Of about 66,000 clones in the sample, approximately 92% were seen once. The V gene's germline CDR1 is MNHNS and CDR2 SASEGT. Trimming removed 4 bases from V and 0 bases from J, with 11 bases in between. The CDR3 covers 15 residues. Thawed PBMCs were FACS-sorted into unstimulated CD4+CD25+CD127- regulatory T cells, CD4+CD25- non-regulatory cells, CD4 and CD8 cells. The input for sequencing was CD8+ T cells from blood, taken before the transplant. The TCR originated in a human donor who received a combined kidney and bone marrow transplant. The V call is TRBV6-1, the J call TRBJ2-3, with D unclear. The CDR3 here is CASSAPSTSTDTQYF. The CDR3 bases are TGTGCCAGCAGTGCCCCTTCGACTAGCACAGATACGCAGTATTTT.